This TCR beta chain comes out of a study of T cell responses to AZD1222 COVID-19 vaccine. Clones were sequenced by immunoSEQ multiplex PCR, and TCRdb holds only the in-frame ones, with some missing. Among more than 250,000 clones listed, over 90% were seen once. Germline CDR1 reads MNHEY; CDR2 reads SVGAGI. The CDR3 has 11 amino acids. The material was peripheral blood, obtained on day 0 of AZD1222 vaccination. The V call is TRBV6-5, the J call TRBJ1-4, with a weak D call TRBD1 (6 bases). This sequence was found in an adult in good health. CDR3 amino acids: CAGGQKEKLFF. DNA of the CDR3: TGTGCGGGGGGGCAGAAGGAAAAACTGTTTTTT.